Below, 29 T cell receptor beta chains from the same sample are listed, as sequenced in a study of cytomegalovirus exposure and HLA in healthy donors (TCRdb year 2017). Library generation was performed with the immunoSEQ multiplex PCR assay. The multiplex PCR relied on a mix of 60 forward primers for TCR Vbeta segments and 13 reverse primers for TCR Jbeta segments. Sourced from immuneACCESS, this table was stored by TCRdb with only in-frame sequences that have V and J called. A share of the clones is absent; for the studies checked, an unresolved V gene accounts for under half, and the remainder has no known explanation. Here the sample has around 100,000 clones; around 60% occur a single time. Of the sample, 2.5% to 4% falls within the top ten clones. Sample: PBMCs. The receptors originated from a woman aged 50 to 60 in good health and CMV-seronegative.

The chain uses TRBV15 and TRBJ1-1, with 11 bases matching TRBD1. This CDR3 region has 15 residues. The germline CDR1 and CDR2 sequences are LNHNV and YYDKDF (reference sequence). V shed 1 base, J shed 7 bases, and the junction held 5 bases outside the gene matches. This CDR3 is CATSRGTGGINEAFF. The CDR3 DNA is TGTGCCACCAGCAGAGGGACAGGGGGCATAAATGAAGCTTTCTTT.

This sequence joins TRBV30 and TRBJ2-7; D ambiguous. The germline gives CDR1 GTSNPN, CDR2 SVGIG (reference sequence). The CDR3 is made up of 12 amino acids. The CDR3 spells CAAFTVSYEQYF. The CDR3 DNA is TGTGCTGCTTTCACAGTCTCCTACGAGCAGTACTTC.

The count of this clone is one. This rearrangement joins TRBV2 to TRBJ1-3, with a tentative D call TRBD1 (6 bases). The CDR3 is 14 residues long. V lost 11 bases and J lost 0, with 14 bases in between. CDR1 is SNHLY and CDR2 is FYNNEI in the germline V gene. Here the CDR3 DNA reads TGTGCCGGGGGGGCTGTTAGCTCTGGAAACACCATATATTTT. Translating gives CAGGAVSSGNTIYF.

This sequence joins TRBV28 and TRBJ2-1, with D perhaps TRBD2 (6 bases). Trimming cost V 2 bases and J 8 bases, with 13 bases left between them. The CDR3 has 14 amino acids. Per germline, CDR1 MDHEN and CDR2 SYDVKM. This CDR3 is CASSLMGGGDEQFF. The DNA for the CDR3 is TGTGCCAGCAGTTTAATGGGGGGAGGCGATGAGCAGTTCTTC.

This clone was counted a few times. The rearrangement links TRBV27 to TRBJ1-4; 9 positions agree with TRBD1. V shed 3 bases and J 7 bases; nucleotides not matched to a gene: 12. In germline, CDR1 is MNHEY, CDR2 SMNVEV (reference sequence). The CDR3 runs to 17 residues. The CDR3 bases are TGTGCCAGCAGTTTTGGCCCTCCCGGGACAGGGTTTGAAAAACTGTTTTTT. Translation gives CASSFGPPGTGFEKLFF.

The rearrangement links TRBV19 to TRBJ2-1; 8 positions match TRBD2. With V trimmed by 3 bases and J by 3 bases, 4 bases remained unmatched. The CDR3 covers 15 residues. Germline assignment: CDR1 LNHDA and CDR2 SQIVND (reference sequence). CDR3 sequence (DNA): TGTGCCAGTAGTATGGCGGGAGGTTTCTACAATGAGCAGTTCTTC. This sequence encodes CASSMAGGFYNEQFF.

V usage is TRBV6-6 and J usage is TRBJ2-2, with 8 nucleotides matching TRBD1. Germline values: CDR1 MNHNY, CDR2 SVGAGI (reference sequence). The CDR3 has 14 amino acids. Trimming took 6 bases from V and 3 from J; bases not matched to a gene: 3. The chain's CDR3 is CASRLGQDTGELFF. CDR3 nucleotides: TGTGCCAGCAGATTGGGACAGGACACCGGGGAGCTGTTTTTT.

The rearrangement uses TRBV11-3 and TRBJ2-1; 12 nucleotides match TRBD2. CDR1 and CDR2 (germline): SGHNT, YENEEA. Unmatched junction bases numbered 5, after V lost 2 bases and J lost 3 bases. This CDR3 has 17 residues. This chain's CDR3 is CASSLQGLAGFYNEQFF. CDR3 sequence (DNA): TGTGCCAGCAGCTTACAAGGACTAGCGGGATTCTACAATGAGCAGTTCTTC.

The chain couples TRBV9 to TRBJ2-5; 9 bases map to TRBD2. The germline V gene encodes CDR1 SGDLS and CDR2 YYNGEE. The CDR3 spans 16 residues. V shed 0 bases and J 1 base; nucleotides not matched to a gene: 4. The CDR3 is CASSVGVAGAQETQYF. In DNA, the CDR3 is TGTGCCAGCAGCGTAGGGGTAGCGGGGGCCCAAGAGACCCAGTACTTC.

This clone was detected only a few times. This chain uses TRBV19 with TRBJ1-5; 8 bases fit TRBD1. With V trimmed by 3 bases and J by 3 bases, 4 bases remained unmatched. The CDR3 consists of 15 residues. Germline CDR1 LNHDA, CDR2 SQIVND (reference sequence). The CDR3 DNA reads TGTGCCAGTAGTATTCAGGGGGCCTCCAATCAGCCCCAGCATTTT. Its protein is CASSIQGASNQPQHF.

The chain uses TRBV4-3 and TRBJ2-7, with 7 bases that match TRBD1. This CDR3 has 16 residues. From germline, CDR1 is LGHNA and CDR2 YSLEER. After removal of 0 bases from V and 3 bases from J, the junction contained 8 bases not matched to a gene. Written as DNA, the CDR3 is TGCGCCAGCAGCCAAGACTTTGCGGACAGGTACTACGAGCAGTACTTC. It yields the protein CASSQDFADRYYEQYF.

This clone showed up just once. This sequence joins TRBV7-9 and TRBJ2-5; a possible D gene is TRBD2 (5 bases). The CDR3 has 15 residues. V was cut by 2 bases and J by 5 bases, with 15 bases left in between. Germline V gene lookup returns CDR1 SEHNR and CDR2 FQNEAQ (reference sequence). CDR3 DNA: TGTGCCAGCAGCTTACTTGGCGGGCCGGGGGAGACCCAGTACTTC. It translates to CASSLLGGPGETQYF.

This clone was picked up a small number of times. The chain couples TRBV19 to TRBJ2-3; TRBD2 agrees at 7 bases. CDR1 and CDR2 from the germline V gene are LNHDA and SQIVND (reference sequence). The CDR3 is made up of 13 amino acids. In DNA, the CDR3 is TGTGCTACCAGTGGACTAGGGGTAAATACGCAGTATTTT. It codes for CATSGLGVNTQYF.

The CDR3 spells CASSLRQGTDTQYF. CDR3 nucleotides: TGTGCCAGCAGCTTAAGACAGGGCACAGATACGCAGTATTTT. This chain links TRBV7-9 with TRBJ2-3; TRBD1 is a possible D gene (6 bases). Germline CDR1 SEHNR, CDR2 FQNEAQ (reference sequence). The V end lost 2 bases, the J end lost 1 base, and 7 bases lay between the germline ends. The CDR3 is 14 amino acids. Using reference TRBV7-9 and TRBJ2-3 for the parts outside the CDR3, the full variable domain is DTGVSQNPRHKITKRGQNVTFRCDPISEHNRLYWYRQTLGQGPEFLTYFQNEAQLEKSRLLSDRFSAERPKGSFSTLEIQRTEQGDSAMYLCASSLRQGTDTQYFGPGTRLTVL.

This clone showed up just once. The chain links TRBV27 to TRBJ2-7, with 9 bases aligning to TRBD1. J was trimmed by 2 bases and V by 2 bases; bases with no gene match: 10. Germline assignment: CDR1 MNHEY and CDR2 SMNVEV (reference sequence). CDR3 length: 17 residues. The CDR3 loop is CASSLGYSGTGTYEQYF. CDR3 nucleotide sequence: TGTGCCAGCAGTTTAGGTTATTCCGGGACAGGGACCTACGAGCAGTACTTC.

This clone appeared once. CDR3 nucleotides: TGTGCCAGCAGCGGGCGACTAGCGGGAAACATCTTCTACAATGAGCAGTTCTTC. This translates into CASSGRLAGNIFYNEQFF. The chain joins TRBV7-8 to TRBJ2-1; 11 bases agree with TRBD2. V dropped 5 bases and J dropped 3; count of bases not matched to a gene: 12. Germline lookup yields CDR1 SGHVS and CDR2 FQNEAQ. The CDR3 extends over 18 amino acids.

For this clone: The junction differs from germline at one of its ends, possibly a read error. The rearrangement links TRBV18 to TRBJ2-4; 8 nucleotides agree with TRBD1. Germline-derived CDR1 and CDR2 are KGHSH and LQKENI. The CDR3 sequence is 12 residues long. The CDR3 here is CASSPNRDRYSF. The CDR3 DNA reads TGTGCCAGCTCACCCAACCGGGACAGGTATTCTTTC.

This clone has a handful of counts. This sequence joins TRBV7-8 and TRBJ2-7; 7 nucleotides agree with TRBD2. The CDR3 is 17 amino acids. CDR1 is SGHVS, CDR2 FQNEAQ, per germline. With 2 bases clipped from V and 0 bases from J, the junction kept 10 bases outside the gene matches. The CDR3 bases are TGTGCCAGCAGCTTAAGTGCTTGGCGGGGGATCTCCTACGAGCAGTACTTC. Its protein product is CASSLSAWRGISYEQYF.

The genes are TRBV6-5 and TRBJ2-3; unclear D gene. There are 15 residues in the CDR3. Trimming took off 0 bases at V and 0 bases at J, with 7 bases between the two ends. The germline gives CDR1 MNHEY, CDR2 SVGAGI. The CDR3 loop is CASSYSFRSTDTQYF. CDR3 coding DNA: TGTGCCAGCAGTTACTCTTTCCGTAGCACAGATACGCAGTATTTT.

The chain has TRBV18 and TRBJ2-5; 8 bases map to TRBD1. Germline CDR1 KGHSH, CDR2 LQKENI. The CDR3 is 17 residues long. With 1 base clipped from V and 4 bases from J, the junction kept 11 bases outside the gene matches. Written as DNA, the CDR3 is TGTGCCAGCTCACCACTACCATACGGACAGGGCGGAGAGACCCAGTACTTC. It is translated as CASSPLPYGQGGETQYF.

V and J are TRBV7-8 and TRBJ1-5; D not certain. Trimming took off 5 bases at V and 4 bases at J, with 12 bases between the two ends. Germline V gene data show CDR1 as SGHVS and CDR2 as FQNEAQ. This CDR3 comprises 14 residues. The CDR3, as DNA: TGTGCCAGCAGCCCTAGGACTTCTAATCAGCCCCAGCATTTT. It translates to CASSPRTSNQPQHF.

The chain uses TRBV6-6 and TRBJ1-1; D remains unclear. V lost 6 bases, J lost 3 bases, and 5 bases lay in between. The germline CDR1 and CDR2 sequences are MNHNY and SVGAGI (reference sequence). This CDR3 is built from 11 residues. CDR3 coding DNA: TGTGCCAGCAGAGCGGACACTGAAGCTTTCTTT. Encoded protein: CASRADTEAFF.

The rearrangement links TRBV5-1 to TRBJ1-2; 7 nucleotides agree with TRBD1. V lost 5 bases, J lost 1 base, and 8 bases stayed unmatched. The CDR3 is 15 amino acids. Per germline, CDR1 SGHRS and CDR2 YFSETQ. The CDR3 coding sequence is TGCGCCAGCAGACAAAACCGGGACAGTAACTATGGCTACACCTTC. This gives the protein CASRQNRDSNYGYTF.

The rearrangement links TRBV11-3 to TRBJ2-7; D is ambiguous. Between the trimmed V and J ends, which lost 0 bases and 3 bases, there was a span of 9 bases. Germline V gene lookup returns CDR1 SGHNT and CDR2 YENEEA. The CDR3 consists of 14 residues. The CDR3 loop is CASSLDNRDYEQYF. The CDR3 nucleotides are TGTGCCAGCAGCTTAGATAACAGAGACTACGAGCAGTACTTC.

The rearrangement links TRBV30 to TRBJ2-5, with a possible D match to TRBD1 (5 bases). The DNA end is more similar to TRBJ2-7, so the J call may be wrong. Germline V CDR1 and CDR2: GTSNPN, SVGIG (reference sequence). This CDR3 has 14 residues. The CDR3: CAWSARQGTREQYF. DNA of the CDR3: TGTGCCTGGAGTGCCCGTCAGGGAACTCGCGAGCAGTACTTC.

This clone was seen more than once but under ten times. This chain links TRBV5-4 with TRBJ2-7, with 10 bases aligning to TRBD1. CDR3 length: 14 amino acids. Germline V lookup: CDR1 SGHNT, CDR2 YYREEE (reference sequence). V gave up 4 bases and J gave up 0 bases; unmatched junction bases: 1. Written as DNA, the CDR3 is TGTGCCAGCAGCCGGGACAGGGGCTCCTACGAGCAGTACTTC. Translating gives CASSRDRGSYEQYF.

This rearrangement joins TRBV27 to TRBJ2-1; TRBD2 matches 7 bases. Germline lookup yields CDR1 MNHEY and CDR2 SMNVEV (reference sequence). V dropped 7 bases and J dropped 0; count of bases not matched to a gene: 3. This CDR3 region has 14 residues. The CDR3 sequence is CASTRTSSYNEQFF. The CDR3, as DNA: TGTGCCAGCACGAGGACTAGCTCCTACAATGAGCAGTTCTTC.

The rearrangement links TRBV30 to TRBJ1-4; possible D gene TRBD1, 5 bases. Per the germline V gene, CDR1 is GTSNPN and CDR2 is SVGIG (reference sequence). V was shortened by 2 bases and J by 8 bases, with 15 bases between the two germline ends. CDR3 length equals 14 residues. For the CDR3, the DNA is TGTGCCTGGAGTAGTGGGGTGGGGCACGAAAAACTGTTTTTT. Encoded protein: CAWSSGVGHEKLFF.

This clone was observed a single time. Here the CDR3 DNA reads TGTGCCAGCAGCCCCCGGACAGGGGGTAATTCACCCCTCCACTTT. Its protein product is CASSPRTGGNSPLHF. V usage is TRBV7-2 and J usage is TRBJ1-6, with TRBD1 identical over 10 bases. Losses at the gene ends were 5 bases for V and 6 bases for J; bases not matched to a gene: 4. Germline V gene sequence: CDR1 SGHTA, CDR2 FQGNSA. The CDR3 consists of 15 residues.